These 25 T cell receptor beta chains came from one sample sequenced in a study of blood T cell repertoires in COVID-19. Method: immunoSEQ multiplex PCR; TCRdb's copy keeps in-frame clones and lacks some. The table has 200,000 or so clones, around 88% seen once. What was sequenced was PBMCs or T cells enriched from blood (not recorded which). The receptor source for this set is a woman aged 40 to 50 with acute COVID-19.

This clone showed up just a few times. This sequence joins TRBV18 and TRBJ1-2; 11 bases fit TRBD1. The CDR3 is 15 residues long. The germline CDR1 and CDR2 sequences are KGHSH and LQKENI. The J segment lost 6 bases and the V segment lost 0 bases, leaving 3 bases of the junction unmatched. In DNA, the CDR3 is TGTGCCAGCTCACCACCGGGACAGGGGGAGCATGGCTACACCTTC. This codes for CASSPPGQGEHGYTF.

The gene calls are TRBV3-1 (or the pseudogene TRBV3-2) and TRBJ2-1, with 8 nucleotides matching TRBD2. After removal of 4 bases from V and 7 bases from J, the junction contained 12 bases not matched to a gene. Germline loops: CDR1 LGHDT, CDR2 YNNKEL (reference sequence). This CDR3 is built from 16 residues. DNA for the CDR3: TGTGCCAGCAGCCTTACGGGGGGGCGGATTGTAAATGAGCAGTTCTTC. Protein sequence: CASSLTGGRIVNEQFF.

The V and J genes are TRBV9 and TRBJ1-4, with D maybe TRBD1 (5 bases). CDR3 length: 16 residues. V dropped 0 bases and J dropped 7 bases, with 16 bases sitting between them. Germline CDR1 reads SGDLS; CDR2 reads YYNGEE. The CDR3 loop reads CASSVVVGGEGEKLFF. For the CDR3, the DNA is TGTGCCAGCAGCGTAGTTGTGGGGGGAGAGGGTGAAAAACTGTTTTTT.

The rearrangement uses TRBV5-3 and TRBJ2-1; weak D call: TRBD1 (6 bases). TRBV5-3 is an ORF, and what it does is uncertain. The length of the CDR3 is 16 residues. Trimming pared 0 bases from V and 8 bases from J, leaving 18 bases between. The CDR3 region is CARSLGGRQIDHEQFF. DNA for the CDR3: TGTGCCAGAAGCTTGGGGGGGCGACAGATAGACCATGAGCAGTTCTTC.

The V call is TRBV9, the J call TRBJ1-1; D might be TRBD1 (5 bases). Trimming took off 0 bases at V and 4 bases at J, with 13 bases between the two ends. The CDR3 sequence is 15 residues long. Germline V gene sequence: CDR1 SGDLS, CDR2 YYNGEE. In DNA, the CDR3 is TGTGCCAGCAGCGTAGCTGGGGCGCCGGTCACTGAAGCTTTCTTT. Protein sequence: CASSVAGAPVTEAFF. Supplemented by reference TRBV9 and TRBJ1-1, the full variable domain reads DSGVTQTPKHLITATGQRVTLRCSPRSGDLSVYWYQQSLDQGLQFLIQYYNGEERAKGNILERFSAQQFPDLHSELNLSSLELGDSALYFCASSVAGAPVTEAFFGQGTRLTVV.

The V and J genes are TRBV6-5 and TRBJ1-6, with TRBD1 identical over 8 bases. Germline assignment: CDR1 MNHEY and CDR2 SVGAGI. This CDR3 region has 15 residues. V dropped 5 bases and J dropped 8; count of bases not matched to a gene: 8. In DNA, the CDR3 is TGTGCCAGCAGTAGAAGACAGGGGAACTATTCACCCCTCCACTTT. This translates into CASSRRQGNYSPLHF.

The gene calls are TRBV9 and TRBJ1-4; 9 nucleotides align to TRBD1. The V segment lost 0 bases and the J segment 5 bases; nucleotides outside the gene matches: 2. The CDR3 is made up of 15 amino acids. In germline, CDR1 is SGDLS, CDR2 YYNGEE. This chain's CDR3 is CASSVAGTGNEKLFF. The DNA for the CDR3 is TGTGCCAGCAGCGTAGCTGGGACAGGGAATGAAAAACTGTTTTTT.

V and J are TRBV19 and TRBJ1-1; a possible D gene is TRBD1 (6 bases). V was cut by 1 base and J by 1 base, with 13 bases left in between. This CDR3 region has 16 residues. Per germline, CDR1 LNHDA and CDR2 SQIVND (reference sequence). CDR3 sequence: CASSIGGGTPNTEAFF. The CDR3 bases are TGTGCCAGTAGTATAGGAGGTGGGACACCGAACACTGAAGCTTTCTTT. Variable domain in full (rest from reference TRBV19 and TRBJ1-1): DGGITQSPKYLFRKEGQNVTLSCEQNLNHDAMYWYRQDPGQGLRLIYYSQIVNDFQKGDIAEGYSVSREKKESFPLTVTSAQKNPTAFYLCASSIGGGTPNTEAFFGQGTRLTVV.

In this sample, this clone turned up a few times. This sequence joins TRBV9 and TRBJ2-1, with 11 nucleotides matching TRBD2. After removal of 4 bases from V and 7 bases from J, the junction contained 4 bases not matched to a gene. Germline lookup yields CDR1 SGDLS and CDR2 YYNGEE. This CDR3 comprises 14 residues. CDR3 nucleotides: TGTGCCAGCAGCAAGGGACTAGCGGCGAATGAGCAGTTCTTC. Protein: CASSKGLAANEQFF.

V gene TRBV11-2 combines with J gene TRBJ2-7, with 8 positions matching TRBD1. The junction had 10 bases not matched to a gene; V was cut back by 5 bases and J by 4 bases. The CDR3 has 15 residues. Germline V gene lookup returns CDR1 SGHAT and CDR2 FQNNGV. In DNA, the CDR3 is TGTGCCAGCAGCCTCGGACAGGGACCTTTTTACGAGCAGTACGTC. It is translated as CASSLGQGPFYEQYV.

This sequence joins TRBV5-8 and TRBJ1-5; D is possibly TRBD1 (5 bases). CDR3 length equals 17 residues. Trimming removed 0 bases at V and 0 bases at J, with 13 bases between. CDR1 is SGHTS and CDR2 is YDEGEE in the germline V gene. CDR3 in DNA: TGTGCCAGCAGCTTGGGTTCCAGGGCGGATAGCAATCAGCCCCAGCATTTT. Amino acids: CASSLGSRADSNQPQHF.

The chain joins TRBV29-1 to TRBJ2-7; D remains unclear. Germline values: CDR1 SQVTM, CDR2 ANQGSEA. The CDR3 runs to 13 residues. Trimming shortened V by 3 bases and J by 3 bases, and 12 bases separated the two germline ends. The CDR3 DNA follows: TGCAGCGTTGATTTGAACAACCTCTACGAGCAGTACGTC. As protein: CSVDLNNLYEQYV.

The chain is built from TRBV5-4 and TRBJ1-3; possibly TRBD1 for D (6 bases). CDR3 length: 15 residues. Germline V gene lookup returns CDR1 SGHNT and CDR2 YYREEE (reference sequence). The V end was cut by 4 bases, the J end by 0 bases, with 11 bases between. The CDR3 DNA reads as TGTGCCAGCAGCGTTAGGGGGAGCTCTGGAAACACCATATATTTT. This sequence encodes CASSVRGSSGNTIYF.

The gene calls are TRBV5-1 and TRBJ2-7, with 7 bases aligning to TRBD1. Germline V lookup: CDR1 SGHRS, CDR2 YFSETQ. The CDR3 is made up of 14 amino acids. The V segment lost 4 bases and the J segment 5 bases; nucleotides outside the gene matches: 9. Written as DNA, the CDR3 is TGCGCCAGCAGCCTCTACAGGGGAACCCACGAGCAGTACTTC. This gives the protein CASSLYRGTHEQYF. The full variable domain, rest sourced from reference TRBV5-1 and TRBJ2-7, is KAGVTQTPRYLIKTRGQQVTLSCSPISGHRSVSWYQQTPGQGLQFLFEYFSETQRNKGNFPGRFSGRQFSNSRSEMNVSTLELGDSALYLCASSLYRGTHEQYFGPGTRLTVT.

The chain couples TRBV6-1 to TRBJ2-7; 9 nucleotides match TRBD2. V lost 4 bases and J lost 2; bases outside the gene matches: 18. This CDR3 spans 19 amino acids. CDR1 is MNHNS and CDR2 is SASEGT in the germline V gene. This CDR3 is CASSGLAGAAPLGPYEQYF. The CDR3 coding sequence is TGTGCCAGCAGTGGGTTAGCGGGGGCCGCTCCGCTGGGACCCTACGAGCAGTACTTC.

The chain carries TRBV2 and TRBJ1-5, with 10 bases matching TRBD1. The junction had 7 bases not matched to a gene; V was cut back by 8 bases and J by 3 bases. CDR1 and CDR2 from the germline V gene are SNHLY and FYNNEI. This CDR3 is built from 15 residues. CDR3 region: CASGRQGATNQPQHF. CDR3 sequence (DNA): TGTGCCAGCGGAAGACAGGGGGCTACCAATCAGCCCCAGCATTTT.

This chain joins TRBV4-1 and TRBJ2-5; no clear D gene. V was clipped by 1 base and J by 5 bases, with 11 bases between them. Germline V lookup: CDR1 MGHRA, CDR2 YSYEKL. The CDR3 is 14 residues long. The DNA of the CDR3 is TGCGCCAGCAGCCAAGCGCCCCCCGGGGAGACCCAGTACTTC. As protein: CASSQAPPGETQYF.

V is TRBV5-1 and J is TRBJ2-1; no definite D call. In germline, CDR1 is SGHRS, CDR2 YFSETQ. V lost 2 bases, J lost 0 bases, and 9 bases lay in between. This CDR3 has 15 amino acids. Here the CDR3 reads CASSFPLSSYNEQFF. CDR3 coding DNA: TGCGCCAGCAGCTTCCCCCTGAGCTCCTACAATGAGCAGTTCTTC.

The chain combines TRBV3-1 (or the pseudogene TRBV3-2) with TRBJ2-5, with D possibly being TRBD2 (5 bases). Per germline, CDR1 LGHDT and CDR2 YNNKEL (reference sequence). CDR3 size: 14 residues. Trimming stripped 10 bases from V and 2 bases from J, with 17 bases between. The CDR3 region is CATQRWAVQETQYF. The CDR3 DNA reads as TGTGCCACCCAGCGGTGGGCAGTACAAGAGACCCAGTACTTC.

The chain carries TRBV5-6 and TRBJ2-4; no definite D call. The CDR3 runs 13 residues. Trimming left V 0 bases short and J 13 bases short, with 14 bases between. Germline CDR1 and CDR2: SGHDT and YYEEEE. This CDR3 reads CASSLAEASSQYF. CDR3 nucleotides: TGTGCCAGCAGCTTGGCCGAGGCATCATCCCAGTACTTC.

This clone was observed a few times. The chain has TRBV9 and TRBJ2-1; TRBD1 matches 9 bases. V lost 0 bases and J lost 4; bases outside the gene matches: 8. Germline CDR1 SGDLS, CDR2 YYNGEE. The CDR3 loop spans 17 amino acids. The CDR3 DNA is TGTGCCAGCAGCGTAGAGGACAGGGGAACCTCTTACAATGAGCAGTTCTTC. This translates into CASSVEDRGTSYNEQFF.

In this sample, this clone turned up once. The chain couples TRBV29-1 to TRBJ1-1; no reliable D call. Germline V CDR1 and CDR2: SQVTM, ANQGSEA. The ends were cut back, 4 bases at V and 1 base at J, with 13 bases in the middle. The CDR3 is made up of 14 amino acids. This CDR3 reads CSVGVRSENTEAFF. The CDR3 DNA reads TGCAGCGTTGGGGTGCGCAGCGAGAACACTGAAGCTTTCTTT.

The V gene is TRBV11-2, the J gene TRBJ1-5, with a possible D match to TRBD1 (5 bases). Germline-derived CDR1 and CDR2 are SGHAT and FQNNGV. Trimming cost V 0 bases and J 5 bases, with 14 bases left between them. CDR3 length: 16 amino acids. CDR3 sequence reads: CASSLDWQGPHQPQHF. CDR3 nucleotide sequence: TGTGCCAGCAGCTTAGATTGGCAGGGTCCTCATCAGCCCCAGCATTTT.

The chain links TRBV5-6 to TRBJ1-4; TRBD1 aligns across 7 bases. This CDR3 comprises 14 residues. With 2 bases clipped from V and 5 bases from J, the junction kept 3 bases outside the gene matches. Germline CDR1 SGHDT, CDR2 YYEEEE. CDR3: CASSFGQDNEKLFF. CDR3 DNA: TGTGCCAGCAGCTTTGGACAGGACAATGAAAAACTGTTTTTT.

The CDR3 protein is CASSRASPSGELFF. The CDR3 DNA is TGTGCCAGCAGCCGCGCGTCCCCCTCCGGGGAGCTGTTTTTT. The rearrangement uses TRBV27 and TRBJ2-2, with D unclear. V was clipped by 6 bases and J by 6 bases, with 14 bases between them. The CDR3 sequence is 14 residues long. Per the germline V gene, CDR1 is MNHEY and CDR2 is SMNVEV (reference sequence).